Here is one TCR beta chain with its context. This clonotype was seen a handful of times. Its antigen is still unknown. Per-base qualities were not stored, and no clone one base away is much larger. Per the publication, the treatment or condition label means: approximately 11-day PBMC culture with coronavirus spike peptide pools or control peptides (ViraFEST assay). The ViraFEST assay, used in the study, expanded antigen-specific T cells with peptide pools and then identified the expanded clonotypes through TCR sequencing. The positive SARS-CoV-2 PCR tests of the convalescent patients were dated from March to December 2020, before the Alpha, Beta and Delta variants emerged in the United States. Some 2 million PBMCs per well were cultured in IMDM with roughly 4.8% human AB serum and 8.5 to 10 IU/ml IL-2, plus 10 ug/ml peptide pools. Half of the culture medium was replaced with fresh IL-2-containing medium on days 3 and 7. CD4+ T cells were isolated after approximately eleven days of culture through negative selection using the EasySep CD4+ T cell isolation kit. Ficoll-Paque Plus gradient centrifugation was used to isolate PBMCs from whole blood, and the isolated PBMCs were then either used fresh or cryopreserved at -140C. In general, triplicate wells were set up for every culture condition.

The data stem from a study of vaccination and CD4 T cells after COVID-19 (dated by TCRdb to between 2022 and 2023). Regarding the study in general: SARS-CoV-2 positivity had been established in the convalescent patients by nasal swab PCR, and mild disease was recorded in several of these patients and severe disease in one. Post-COVID blood samples from convalescent patients were collected a median of approximately 93 days after diagnosis, with a range of 35 to 161 days. In the convalescent cohort there were six males and four females, among whom were two Hispanic individuals, seven Caucasians, two Asians and one multiracial person. As controls, cultures received a CEFX viral epitope pool (the positive control), an HIV-1 Nef peptide pool (the negative control), or no peptide at all. In over 8 COVID-19 convalescent patients and a handful of infection-naive healthy vaccine recipients, the spike-specific CD4+ TCR repertoire before mRNA vaccination was compared with the repertoire after mRNA vaccination. Post-vaccine blood samples were taken a median of around 77 days after the second vaccine dose, with a range of 14 to 241 days. For stimulating the cultures, overlapping spike peptide pools were used, derived from SARS-CoV-2 as well as from the common cold coronaviruses HCoV-NL63, HCoV-OC43 and HCoV-229E. Each participant got two doses of either the Pfizer-BioNTech BNT162b2 vaccine (n=8) or the Moderna mRNA-1273 vaccine (n=2). On the study overall, not on this receptor specifically: Of the vaccine-specific clones in convalescent patients, 304 of 307, or nearly all, reacted only to SARS-CoV-2 spike and did not cross-react with common cold coronaviruses. Among the post-vaccine SARS-CoV-2-reactive clones in convalescent patients, a median about 89% showed up only after vaccination, which suggests vaccine-specific priming. The median count of SARS-CoV-2-reactive clonotypes went up from some 23 after infection to about 40 after vaccination, although the change was not significant. The study included relatively few convalescent patients and did not analyze early timepoints after natural infection.

The V end loses 1 base and the J end loses 0 bases, and a stretch of 10 bases separates them. The CDR1 and CDR2 encoded by the germline V gene are SGHRS and YFSETQ. Spanning cysteine to phenylalanine, the CDR3 consists of 16 amino acids. The sequence is cut down to CDR3 DNA, 48 bases in frame from base 1. The library was generated by PCR. TCR sequencing of DNA from cultured CD4+ T cells used the Oncomine TCR Beta short-read assay at the Johns Hopkins FTIC core. The QIAamp micro DNA kit was used to extract genomic DNA from the cultured CD4+ T cells. Oncomine TCR Beta libraries from cultured CD4+ T cells were pooled using unique dual indexes and sequenced on an Illumina iSeq 100. Per the authors' processing: Non-productive sequences were filtered out, and CDR3s that did not start with C, did not end with F or W, or were shorter than 7 amino acids were discarded. The MANAFEST web application was used to identify antigen-specific clonotypes by comparing peptide-stimulated wells against reference wells and other culture wells. An FDR below 0.05, an odds ratio above 5, and a productive frequency above 0.1% in at least two of three replicate wells were required for clones to be considered positive. A clonotype was classed as cross-reactive if the clonotype showed significant expansion both in SARS-CoV-2 spike wells and in at least one common cold coronavirus spike condition. CDR3 homology was assessed with Levenshtein distances (stringdist) and unrooted phylogenetic trees (ape) in R version 3.6.1. TCRdb cleaned the public reads at Q25 with fastp, built clones with MiXCR and kept in-frame beta chains. Merged by CDR3 protein, the rows form single entries marked with the most common genes and DNA. TCRdb assigned the V and J calls; the authors' analysis was not used. Recorded for this sample are 6,500 to 10,000 distinct CDR3 sequences; roughly 58% of them occurred a single time. The ten largest clones add up to approximately 17% of the sample.

The sequence derives from a human donor with COVID-19. The rearrangement joined TRBV5-1 to TRBJ2-2; the D gene cannot be named for sure. Sequencing was performed on cultured CD4+ T cells from blood, taken after SARS-CoV-2 vaccination. The CDR3 region has the sequence CASSLTALTNTGELFF. The DNA reads TGCGCCAGCAGCTTGACAGCACTCACGAACACCGGGGAGCTGTTTTTT.